The sequence of this T cell receptor (beta chain) was determined in a study of blood T cell repertoires in COVID-19. Study-wide context: COVID-19 samples collected from the United States, Italy and Spain covered acute and convalescent phases. The cDNA or gDNA used as material had been derived from T cells, B-cell-depleted T cells, or PBMCs.

V lost 3 bases and J lost 7; bases outside the gene matches: 5. CDR3 length: 14 residues. Germline V gene sequence: CDR1 SGDLS, CDR2 YYNGEE. Original processing notes: Amplification from reference gene primers served as the basis for estimated nucleated cell counts. Clones were read by immunoSEQ multiplex PCR, and TCRdb kept only the in-frame ones, dropping some. V, J and clone size were drawn from that table, and D and trimming were deduced from the DNA. Of about 50,000 clones listed, about 88% are singletons. This receptor was identified in a human donor in a cohort sampled during active COVID-19. V and J are TRBV9 and TRBJ2-2; 8 nucleotides align to TRBD1. Sequencing was done on a sample of peripheral blood. The CDR3 nucleotides read TGTGCCAGCAGCGAGGACAGGGCCGACGGGGAGCTGTTTTTT. The encoded protein is CASSEDRADGELFF.